One and the same sample provided the 17 T cell receptor beta chains below, sequenced in a study of cytomegalovirus exposure and HLA in healthy donors. The PCR ran on 60 Vbeta and 13 Jbeta primers. Using immunoSEQ multiplex PCR, the repertoire was profiled, and TCRdb retains in-frame clones only, with some absent. The sample spans about 67,000 clones; the ten largest clones claim 5%. Source material: PBMCs. All receptors derive from a woman in her 40s in good health and CMV-seropositive.

The rearrangement links TRBV6-5 to TRBJ1-2; D is ambiguous. The germline CDR1 and CDR2 sequences are MNHEY and SVGAGI. V lost 5 bases, J lost 2 bases, and 15 bases lay in between. The CDR3 runs to 15 residues. This chain's CDR3 is CASSRTGNRNYGYTF. The CDR3 nucleotides are TGTGCCAGCAGTAGGACTGGGAACCGAAACTATGGCTACACCTTC.

Here the CDR3 reads CASSPIGTSGAGELFF. CDR3 sequence (DNA): TGCGCCAGCAGTCCTATCGGGACTAGCGGGGCCGGGGAGCTGTTTTTT. The chain carries TRBV10-1 and TRBJ2-2; TRBD2 agrees at 13 bases. Germline lookup yields CDR1 WNHNN and CDR2 SYGVQD (reference sequence). CDR3 length: 16 residues. Trimming cost V 5 bases and J 6 bases; bases outside gene matches: 6.

The chain couples TRBV11-1 to TRBJ1-3; no firm D call. V was cut by 1 base and J by 1 base, with 8 bases left in between. Germline CDR1 SGHAT, CDR2 FQDESV (reference sequence). CDR3 length: 15 residues. The CDR3 spells CASSLGPRSGNTIYF. In DNA, the CDR3 is TGTGCCAGCAGCTTAGGTCCTCGTTCTGGAAACACCATATATTTT.

The chain has TRBV5-1 and TRBJ2-1, with 10 bases lining up with TRBD2. Germline CDR1 reads SGHRS; CDR2 reads YFSETQ. CDR3 length: 15 residues. J lost 6 bases, V lost 4 bases, and 7 bases had no gene match. In DNA form, the CDR3 reads TGCGCCAGCAGCGACCTAGCGGGGGTTACCAATGAGCAGTTCTTC. Translation: CASSDLAGVTNEQFF.

This chain links TRBV29-1 with TRBJ1-4; D may be TRBD1 (6 bases). The CDR3 spans 13 residues. CDR1 is SQVTM and CDR2 is ANQGSEA in the germline V gene. Trimming removed 2 bases from V and 8 bases from J, with 12 bases in between. CDR3 in amino acids: CSVEQGGDEKLFF. CDR3 sequence (DNA): TGCAGCGTTGAACAAGGGGGGGACGAAAAACTGTTTTTT.

CDR3 nucleotides: TGTGCCAGCAGTTTATTCACCGGACAGGGAGAGACCCAGTACTTC. It is translated as CASSLFTGQGETQYF. This chain uses TRBV28 with TRBJ2-5, with 8 bases aligning to TRBD1. Unmatched junction bases numbered 5, after V lost 1 base and J lost 4 bases. CDR1 is MDHEN and CDR2 is SYDVKM in the germline V gene. There are 15 residues in the CDR3. Based on the CDR3 plus reference TRBV28 and TRBJ2-5, the full variable domain is DVKVTQSSRYLVKRTGEKVFLECVQDMDHENMFWYRQDPGLGLRLIYFSYDVKMKEKGDIPEGYSVSREKKERFSLILESASTNQTSMYLCASSLFTGQGETQYFGPGTRLLVL.

The chain links TRBV6-1 to TRBJ1-4; a possible D gene is TRBD1 (5 bases). Deletions cut 11 bases from V and 8 bases from J, with 24 bases between. The germline V gene has CDR1 MNHNS and CDR2 SASEGT. The CDR3 runs 15 residues. The CDR3 is CAGSGGRASREKLFF. The CDR3 nucleotides read TGTGCCGGCTCGGGAGGCAGGGCCTCTCGGGAAAAACTGTTTTTT.

As for this clone: One end of the junction is discordant with germline, which a read error may explain. The rearrangement joins TRBV19 to TRBJ1-5; 9 positions match TRBD1. Germline CDR1 LNHDA, CDR2 SQIVND (reference sequence). This CDR3 region has 16 residues. Here the CDR3 DNA reads TGTGCCAGTAGTGCACCGGGACAGGGTAGCGATCAGCCCCAGCATTTT. Translated: CASSAPGQGSDQPQHF.

The chain couples TRBV5-1 to TRBJ2-1; a weak D match, TRBD1 (6 bases). The V end lost 2 bases, the J end lost 4 bases, and 13 bases lay between the germline ends. The CDR3 extends over 15 amino acids. Per germline, CDR1 SGHRS and CDR2 YFSETQ. CDR3 nucleotides: TGCGCCAGCAGCTTAGATATGCAGGGGTACAATGAGCAGTTCTTC. Protein sequence: CASSLDMQGYNEQFF.

The V call is TRBV2, the J call TRBJ1-3; D is unresolved. Germline-derived CDR1 and CDR2 are SNHLY and FYNNEI. V was clipped by 8 bases and J by 0 bases, with 11 bases between them. This CDR3 is built from 14 residues. This CDR3 is CASSQVLSGNTIYF. CDR3 nucleotides: TGTGCCAGCTCCCAGGTACTCTCTGGAAACACCATATATTTT.

The chain uses TRBV27 and TRBJ2-3; 9 bases map to TRBD1. The CDR3 is 15 residues long. Germline V gives CDR1 MNHEY, CDR2 SMNVEV (reference sequence). J gave up 2 bases and V 6 bases, and 6 bases lay outside the gene matches. CDR3 sequence reads: CASSPGTGHTDTQYF. The CDR3 bases are TGTGCCAGCAGCCCCGGGACAGGGCACACAGATACGCAGTATTTT.

The rearrangement links TRBV6-1 to TRBJ2-7; perhaps TRBD2 as D (5 bases). Germline CDR1 is MNHNS and CDR2 is SASEGT. This CDR3 contains 16 residues. V shed 4 bases and J shed 0 bases, with 16 bases lying between them. This CDR3 reads CASSVEGSRYSYEQYF. Here the CDR3 DNA reads TGTGCCAGCAGTGTAGAGGGCTCCCGCTACTCCTACGAGCAGTACTTC.

V and J are TRBV27 and TRBJ2-1; 11 nucleotides agree with TRBD2. CDR1 MNHEY and CDR2 SMNVEV come from the germline V gene (reference sequence). Trimming removed 7 bases from V and 7 bases from J; junction bases left unmatched: 3. This CDR3 contains 13 residues. The CDR3 DNA is TGTGCCAGCATAGCGGGAGGGGTTAATGAGCAGTTCTTC. Translating it yields CASIAGGVNEQFF.

The chain employs TRBV5-1 and TRBJ2-1, with TRBD2 matching over 11 bases. Germline values: CDR1 SGHRS, CDR2 YFSETQ. CDR3 length: 17 amino acids. After removal of 4 bases from V and 4 bases from J, the junction contained 10 bases not matched to a gene. The CDR3 loop reads CASSLDLLAGGYNEQFF. The CDR3 nucleotides are TGCGCCAGCAGCCTAGACCTTCTAGCGGGGGGATACAATGAGCAGTTCTTC.

Comments on this clone: Distinct nucleotide sequences in the sample also encode this CDR3. The rearrangement uses TRBV6-6 and TRBJ1-2; D uncertain. Looked up from germline, CDR1 is MNHNY and CDR2 is SVGAGI (reference sequence). Trimming pared 10 bases from V and 2 bases from J, leaving 14 bases between. The CDR3 is 13 amino acids. CDR3 nucleotides: TGTGCCATCCTATCTGCGTCCAACTATGGCTACACCTTC. Amino acid sequence: CAILSASNYGYTF.

V gene TRBV6-5 combines with J gene TRBJ1-2; possibly TRBD1 for D (6 bases). V was trimmed by 5 bases and J by 7 bases, leaving 14 bases between them. Germline CDR1 reads MNHEY; CDR2 reads SVGAGI. CDR3 length equals 13 residues. The CDR3 bases are TGTGCCAGCAGTCGAGACCCGACAGGTGGCTACACCTTC. It is translated as CASSRDPTGGYTF.

The V gene is TRBV5-4, the J gene TRBJ1-1, with D possibly TRBD1 on 6 matching bases. The V gene lost 8 bases and the J gene lost 4 bases, with 15 bases spanning the gap. The CDR3 has 13 residues. Germline CDR1 and CDR2: SGHNT and YYREEE (reference sequence). The CDR3 nucleotides are TGTGCCAGTAGGAGGGGGGGGACCACTGAAGCTTTCTTT. This translates into CASRRGGTTEAFF.